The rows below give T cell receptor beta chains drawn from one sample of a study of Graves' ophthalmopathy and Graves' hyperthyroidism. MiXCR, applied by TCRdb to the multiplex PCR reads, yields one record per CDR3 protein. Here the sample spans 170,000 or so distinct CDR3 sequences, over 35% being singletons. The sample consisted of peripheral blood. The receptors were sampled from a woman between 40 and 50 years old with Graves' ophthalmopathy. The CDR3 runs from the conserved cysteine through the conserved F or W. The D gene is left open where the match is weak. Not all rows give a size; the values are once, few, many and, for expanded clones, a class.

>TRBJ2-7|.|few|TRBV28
TGTGCCAGCAGTGAATCAAGTTTCGAGCAGTACTTC
CASSESSFEQYF
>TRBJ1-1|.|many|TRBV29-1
TGCAGCGTTGGAGGGCTGAACACTGAAGCTTTCTTT
CSVGGLNTEAFF
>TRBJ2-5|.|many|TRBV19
TGTGCCAGTAGCATCCAGGTACAAGAGACCCAGTACTTC
CASSIQVQETQYF
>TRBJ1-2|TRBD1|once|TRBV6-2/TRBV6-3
TGTGCCAGCAGTGGACAGGTGTATGGCTACACCTTC
CASSGQVYGYTF
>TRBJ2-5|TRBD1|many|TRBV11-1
TGTGCCAGCAGCTTGAGGACAGGATCTCAACATGGGACCCAGTACTTC
CASSLRTGSQHGTQYF
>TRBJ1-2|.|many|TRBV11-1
TGTGCCAGCAGCAGGGGGTGGAACTATGGCTACACCTTC
CASSRGWNYGYTF
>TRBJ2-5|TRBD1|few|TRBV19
TGTGCCAGTAGTAGCTCAGGGGGCCTTGAGACCCAGTACTTC
CASSSSGGLETQYF
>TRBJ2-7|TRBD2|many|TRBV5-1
TGCGCCAGCAGTCCAGCGGGAGTAACCTACGAGCAGTACTTC
CASSPAGVTYEQYF
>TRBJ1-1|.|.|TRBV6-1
TGTGCCAGCAGCCCCCGGTCCCGCACGGGTACTGAAGCTTTCTTT
CASSPRSRTGTEAFF
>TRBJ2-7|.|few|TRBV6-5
TGTGCCAGCAGTTACTCGATGGGTGGGACCTACTACGAGCAGTACTTC
CASSYSMGGTYYEQYF
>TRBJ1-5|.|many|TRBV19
TGTGCCAGTAAGCAGGGGTTTGGCAATCAGCCCCAGCATTTT
CASKQGFGNQPQHF
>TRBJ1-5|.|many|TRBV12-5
TGTGCTAGTGGTTTGGCCCAGGGACCCCAGCATTTT
CASGLAQGPQHF
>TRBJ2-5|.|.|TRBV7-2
TGTGCCAGCAGCTTGTCGACCGATCCGTGGGTTTACTTC
CASSLSTDPWVYF
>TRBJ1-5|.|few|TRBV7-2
TGTGCCAGCAGCTTAGCGCGTGGAACCAATCAGCCCCAGCATTTT
CASSLARGTNQPQHF
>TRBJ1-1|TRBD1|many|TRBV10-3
TGTGCCATCAGCAGGACAGGGGACATGAACACTGAAGCTTTCTTT
CAISRTGDMNTEAFF
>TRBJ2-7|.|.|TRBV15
TGTGCCACCAGCAGAGATGTAAGAGTTGGCTCCTACGAGCAGTACTTC
CATSRDVRVGSYEQYF
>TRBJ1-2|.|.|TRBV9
TGTGCCAGCAGCCCCGACGTGTCTAACTATGGCTACACCTTC
CASSPDVSNYGYTF
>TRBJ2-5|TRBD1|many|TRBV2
TGTGCCAGCAGTGAGACAGGGTGGCAGACCCAGTACTTC
CASSETGWQTQYF
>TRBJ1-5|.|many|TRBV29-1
TGCAGCGTGCAACAGGCTAACAATCAGCCCCAGCATTTT
CSVQQANNQPQHF
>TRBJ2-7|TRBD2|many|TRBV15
TGTGCCACCAGCAGAGATAATCGTCGCGGGAGCGGCGAGCAGTACTTC
CATSRDNRRGSGEQYF
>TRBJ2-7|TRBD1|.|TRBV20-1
TGCAGTGCTAGAGATGGTTGGACAGGGGGCTACGAGCAGTACTTC
CSARDGWTGGYEQYF
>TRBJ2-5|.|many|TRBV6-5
TGTGCCAGCAGTTACTCGCTTGAGGAGACCCAGTACTTC
CASSYSLEETQYF
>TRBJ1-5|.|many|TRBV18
TGTGCCAGCTCAGGGACTGTAGATCAGCCCCAGCATTTT
CASSGTVDQPQHF
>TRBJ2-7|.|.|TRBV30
TGTGCCTGGAGTAGGATCTACGAGCAGTACTTC
CAWSRIYEQYF
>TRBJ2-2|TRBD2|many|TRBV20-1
TGCAGTGCGGAGGGCGGGGGGTTCACCGGGGAGCTGTTTTTT
CSAEGGGFTGELFF
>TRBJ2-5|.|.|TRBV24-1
TGTGCCACCAGTGACTCACTGGAGACCCAGTACTTC
CATSDSLETQYF
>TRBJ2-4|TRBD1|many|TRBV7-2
TGTGCCAGCAGCCACGACAGGGCCAACATTCAGTACTTC
CASSHDRANIQYF
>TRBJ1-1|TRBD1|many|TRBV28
TGTGCCAGCAGTTTATGGGGGACAGAAAATGAAGCTTTCTTT
CASSLWGTENEAFF
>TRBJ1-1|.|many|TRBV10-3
TGTGCCATCAGTGGAGGGAGAGGGGCTCAAGCTTTCTTT
CAISGGRGAQAFF
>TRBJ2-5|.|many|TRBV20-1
TGCAGTGCTAGATCTGTAGCGATGGAGACCCAGTACTTC
CSARSVAMETQYF
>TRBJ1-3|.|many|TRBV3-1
TGTGCCAGCAGCCAGGACCTACAGGAGGTGGAAGGAAACACCATATATTTT
CASSQDLQEVEGNTIYF
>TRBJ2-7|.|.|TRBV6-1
TGTGCCAGCAGTGCTCCCCGGGACACTATCTACGAGCAGTACTTC
CASSAPRDTIYEQYF
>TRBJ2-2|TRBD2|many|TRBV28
TGTGCCAGCAGCGTAGCGGGAGGGCCCTGGGGGGAGCTGTTTTTT
CASSVAGGPWGELFF
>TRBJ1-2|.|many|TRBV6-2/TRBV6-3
TGTGCCAGCAGCCCAGTGGAGAACATCTATGGCTACACCTTC
CASSPVENIYGYTF
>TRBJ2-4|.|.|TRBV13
TGTGCCAGCAGCCGAGTGGTTACAGGGAGAAACATTCAGTACTTC
CASSRVVTGRNIQYF
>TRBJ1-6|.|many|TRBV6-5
TGTGCCAGCAGTTACTCCGGGACCCTTGAGGATTGGCCCCTCCACTTT
CASSYSGTLEDWPLHF
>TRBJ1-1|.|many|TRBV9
TGTGCCAGCAGTAAAGGACAGAACACTGAAGCTTTCTTT
CASSKGQNTEAFF
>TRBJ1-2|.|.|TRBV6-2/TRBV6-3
TGTGCCAGCAGCTTACAGGAGGATGGCTACACCTTC
CASSLQEDGYTF
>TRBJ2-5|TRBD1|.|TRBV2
TGTGCCAGCAGTGGGAGACAGGGGCTGGGGCGCGTGACCCAGTACTTC
CASSGRQGLGRVTQYF
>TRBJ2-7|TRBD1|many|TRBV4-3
TGCGCCAGCAGCCAAGGGCAGGGGGCTCACTACGAGCAGTACTTC
CASSQGQGAHYEQYF
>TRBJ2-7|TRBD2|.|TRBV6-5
TGTGCCAGCAGTTACGGAGCGGGAGCGTACGAGCAGTACTTC
CASSYGAGAYEQYF
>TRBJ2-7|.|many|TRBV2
TGTGCCAGCAGGATTAGCATTACCTACGAGCAGTACTTC
CASRISITYEQYF
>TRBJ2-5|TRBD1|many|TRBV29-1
TGCAGCGTTGTGGACAGGGGTAACCAAGAGACCCAGTACTTC
CSVVDRGNQETQYF
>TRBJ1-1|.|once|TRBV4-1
TGCGCCAGCAGCCATCGGACTGAGGTTTTCTTT
CASSHRTEVFF
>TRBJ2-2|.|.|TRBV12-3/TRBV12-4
TGTGCCAGCAGTTTTGGCCAGCATAACACCGGGGAGCTGTTTTTT
CASSFGQHNTGELFF
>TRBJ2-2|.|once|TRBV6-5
TGTGCCAGCAGTTTTTATGGGGAGAACACCGGGGAGCTGTTTTTT
CASSFYGENTGELFF
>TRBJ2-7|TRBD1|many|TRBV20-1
TGCAGTGCTACCGCGGACAGGGACTACGAGCAGTACTTC
CSATADRDYEQYF
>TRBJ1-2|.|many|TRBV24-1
TGTGCCACCAGTGAGAATGCAGGTGGCACCTACACCTTC
CATSENAGGTYTF
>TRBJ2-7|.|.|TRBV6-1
TGTGCCAGCAGTGCCTCAGGAAGCGCCTACGAGCAGTACTTC
CASSASGSAYEQYF
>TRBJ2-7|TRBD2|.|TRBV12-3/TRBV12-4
TGTGCCAGCAGACCGAGCGGGAGCCTCTCCTACGAGCAGTACTTC
CASRPSGSLSYEQYF
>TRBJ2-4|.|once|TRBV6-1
TGTGCCAGCATGACAGGACAGGCCAAAAACATTCAGTACTTC
CASMTGQAKNIQYF
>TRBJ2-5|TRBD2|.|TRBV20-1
TGCAGTGCTAGAGCCGTAGCGGGAGTGGGTTTAGAGACCCAGTACTTC
CSARAVAGVGLETQYF
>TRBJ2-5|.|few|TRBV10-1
TGCGCCAGCAGTGAACGGGAGAGGTTGGAGACCCAGTACTTC
CASSERERLETQYF
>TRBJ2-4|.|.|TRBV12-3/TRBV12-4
TGTGCCAGCAGTTTTTTCTCGGAGGGGGGCAGGGAGTACTTC
CASSFFSEGGREYF
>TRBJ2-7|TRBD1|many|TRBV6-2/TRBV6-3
TGTGCCAGCAGGCCGGGGACAGGGGTCTACGAGCAGTACTTC
CASRPGTGVYEQYF
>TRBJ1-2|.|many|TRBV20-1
TGCAGTGCTAGAGACCAGATCACTAACTATGGCTACACCTTC
CSARDQITNYGYTF
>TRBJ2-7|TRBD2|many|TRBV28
TGTGCCAGCAGTTTCCCAGGACTAGCTCCCAACTACGAGCAGTACTTC
CASSFPGLAPNYEQYF
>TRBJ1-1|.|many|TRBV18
TGTGCCAGCTCACCTTCCCGGGACAATGAAGCTTTCTTT
CASSPSRDNEAFF
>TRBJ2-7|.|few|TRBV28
TGTGCCAGCAGTCCTTCGATCGGGGCCTCCTACGAGCAGTACTTC
CASSPSIGASYEQYF